This TCR beta chain was sequenced during a study of cytomegalovirus exposure and HLA in healthy donors. The wider study: The 95 to 150 validation repertoires and the approximately 630 first-cohort repertoires shared a platform, a later analysis reported.

While the first cohort had about 610 subjects, the donors belonged to the separate validation cohort of over a hundred subjects. Study-wide results and caveats: Cytomegalovirus association was listed for 164 TCR beta chains. Cytomegalovirus status, reportedly, was diagnosed with high specificity and sensitivity by the classifier.

As concerns this clone: The antigen is not known.

V shed 7 bases, J shed 6 bases, and the junction held 10 bases outside the gene matches. Germline-derived CDR1 and CDR2 are LNHDA and SQIVND (reference sequence). The CDR3 is 15 residues long. Data came from immunoSEQ multiplex PCR; TCRdb stores just in-frame clones and leaves some out. In the table there are 110,000 to 150,000 clones, more than 85% of which are singletons. Sequenced material: PBMCs. The gene calls are TRBV19 and TRBJ2-2, with 8 bases matching TRBD2. The clonotype originates from a man younger than 30 in good health and CMV-seronegative. DNA of the CDR3: TGTGCCAGTACTCTTGGGGGACTAGTATCCGGGGAGCTGTTTTTT. It translates to CASTLGGLVSGELFF.